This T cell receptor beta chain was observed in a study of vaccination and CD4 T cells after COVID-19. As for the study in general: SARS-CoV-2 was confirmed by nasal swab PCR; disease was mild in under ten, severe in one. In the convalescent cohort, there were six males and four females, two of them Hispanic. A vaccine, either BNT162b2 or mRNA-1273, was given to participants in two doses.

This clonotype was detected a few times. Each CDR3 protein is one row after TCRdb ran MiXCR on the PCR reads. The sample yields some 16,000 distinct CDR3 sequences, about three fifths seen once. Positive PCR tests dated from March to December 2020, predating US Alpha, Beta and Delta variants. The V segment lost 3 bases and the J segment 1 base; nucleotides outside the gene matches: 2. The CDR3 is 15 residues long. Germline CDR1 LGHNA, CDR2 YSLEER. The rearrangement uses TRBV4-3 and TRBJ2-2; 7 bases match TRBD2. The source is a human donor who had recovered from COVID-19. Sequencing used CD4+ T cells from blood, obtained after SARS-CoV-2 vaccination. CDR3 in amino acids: CASSQIAGNTGELFF. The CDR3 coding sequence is TGCGCCAGCAGCCAGATAGCGGGGAACACCGGGGAGCTGTTTTTT.